This TCR beta chain was recovered during a study of T cell repertoires in cytomegalovirus infection. V was pared by 2 bases and J by 1 base, with 5 bases between. The CDR3 length is 13 residues. TCRdb used MiXCR to reprocess the reads, holding one entry per CDR3 protein. The table has around 500,000 distinct CDR3 sequences, roughly 46% seen once. A few counts support this clonotype. The antigen remains unidentified. Sequences were derived from cultured PBMCs, sampled from culture after CMV antigen stimulation. The rearrangement joins TRBV12-3 or TRBV12-4 to TRBJ1-1, with D unresolved. The clonotype originates from a human donor in good health (CMV status not recorded). Some clones in this sample may be carry-over from other donors' samples. CDR3: CASSLLQNTEAFF. For the CDR3, the DNA is TGTGCCAGCAGTTTACTACAGAACACTGAAGCTTTCTTT.